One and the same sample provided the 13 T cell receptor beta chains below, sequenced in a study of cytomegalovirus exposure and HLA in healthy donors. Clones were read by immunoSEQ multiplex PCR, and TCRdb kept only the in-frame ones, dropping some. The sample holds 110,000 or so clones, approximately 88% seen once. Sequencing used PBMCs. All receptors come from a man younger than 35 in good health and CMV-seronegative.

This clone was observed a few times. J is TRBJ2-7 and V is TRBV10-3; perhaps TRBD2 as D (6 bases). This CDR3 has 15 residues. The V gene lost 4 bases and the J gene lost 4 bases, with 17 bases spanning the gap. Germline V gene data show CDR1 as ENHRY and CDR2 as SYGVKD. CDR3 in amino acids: CAISGLAAYPYEQYF. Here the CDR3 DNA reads TGTGCCATCAGTGGATTAGCGGCTTACCCGTACGAGCAGTACTTC.

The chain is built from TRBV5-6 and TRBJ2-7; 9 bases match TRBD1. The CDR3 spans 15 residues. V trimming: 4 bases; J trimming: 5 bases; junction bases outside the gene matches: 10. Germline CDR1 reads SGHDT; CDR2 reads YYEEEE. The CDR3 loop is CASSPPGQGFHEQYF. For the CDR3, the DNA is TGTGCCAGCAGCCCACCGGGACAGGGTTTCCACGAGCAGTACTTC.

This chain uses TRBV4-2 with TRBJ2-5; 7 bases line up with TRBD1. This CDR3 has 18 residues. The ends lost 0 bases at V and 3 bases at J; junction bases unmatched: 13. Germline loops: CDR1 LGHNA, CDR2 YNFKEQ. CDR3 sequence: CASSQDYYTGVKKETQYF. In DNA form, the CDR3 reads TGTGCCAGCAGCCAAGATTATTATACAGGGGTCAAGAAAGAGACCCAGTACTTC.

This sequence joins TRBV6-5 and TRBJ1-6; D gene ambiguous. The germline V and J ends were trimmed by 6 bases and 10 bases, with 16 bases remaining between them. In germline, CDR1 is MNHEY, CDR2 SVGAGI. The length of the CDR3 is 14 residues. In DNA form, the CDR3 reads TGTGCCAGCAGCCGACGGGGAGTCGCCTCACCCCTCCACTTT. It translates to CASSRRGVASPLHF.

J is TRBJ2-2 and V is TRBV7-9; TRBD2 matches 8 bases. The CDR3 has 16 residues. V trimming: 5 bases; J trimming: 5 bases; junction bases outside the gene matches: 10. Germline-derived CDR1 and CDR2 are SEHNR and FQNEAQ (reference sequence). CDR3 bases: TGTGCCAGCAGCCAAAAGCGGGAGCTAGGGACCGGGGAGCTGTTTTTT. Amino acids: CASSQKRELGTGELFF.

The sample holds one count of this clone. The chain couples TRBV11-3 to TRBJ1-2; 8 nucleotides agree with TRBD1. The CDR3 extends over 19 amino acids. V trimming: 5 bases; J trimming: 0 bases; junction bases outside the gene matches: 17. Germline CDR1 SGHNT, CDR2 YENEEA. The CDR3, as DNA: TGTGCCAGCAGCGAATCGCAGGGGGCCGTCGAGACTCCTAACTATGGCTACACCTTC. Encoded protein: CASSESQGAVETPNYGYTF.

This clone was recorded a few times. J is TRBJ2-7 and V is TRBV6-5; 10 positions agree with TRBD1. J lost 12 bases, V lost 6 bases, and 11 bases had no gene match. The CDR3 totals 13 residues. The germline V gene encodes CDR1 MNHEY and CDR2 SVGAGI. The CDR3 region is CASSQSGQGLMYF. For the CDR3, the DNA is TGTGCCAGCAGCCAGTCGGGACAGGGGTTAATGTACTTC.

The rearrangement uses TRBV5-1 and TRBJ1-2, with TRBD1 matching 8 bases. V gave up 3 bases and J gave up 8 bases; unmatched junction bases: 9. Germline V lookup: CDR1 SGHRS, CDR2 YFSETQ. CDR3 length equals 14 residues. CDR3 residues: CASSSQGAGEGYTF. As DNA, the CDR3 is TGCGCCAGCAGCTCTCAGGGGGCTGGAGAAGGCTACACCTTC. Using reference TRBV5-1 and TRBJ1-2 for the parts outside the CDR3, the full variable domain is KAGVTQTPRYLIKTRGQQVTLSCSPISGHRSVSWYQQTPGQGLQFLFEYFSETQRNKGNFPGRFSGRQFSNSRSEMNVSTLELGDSALYLCASSSQGAGEGYTFGSGTRLTVV.

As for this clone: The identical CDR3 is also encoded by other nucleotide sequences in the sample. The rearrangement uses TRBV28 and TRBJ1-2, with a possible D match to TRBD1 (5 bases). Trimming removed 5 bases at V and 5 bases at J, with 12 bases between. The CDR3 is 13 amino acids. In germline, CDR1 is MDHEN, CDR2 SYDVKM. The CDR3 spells CASSLTGGYGYTF. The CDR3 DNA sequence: TGTGCCAGCAGTCTCACCGGGGGATATGGCTACACCTTC.

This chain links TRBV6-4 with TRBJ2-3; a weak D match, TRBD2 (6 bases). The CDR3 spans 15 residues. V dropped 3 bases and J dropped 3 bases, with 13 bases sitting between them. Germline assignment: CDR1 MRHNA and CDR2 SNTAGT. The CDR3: CASSEGRRGTDTQYF. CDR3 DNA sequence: TGTGCCAGCAGTGAGGGGAGGCGCGGAACAGATACGCAGTATTTT.

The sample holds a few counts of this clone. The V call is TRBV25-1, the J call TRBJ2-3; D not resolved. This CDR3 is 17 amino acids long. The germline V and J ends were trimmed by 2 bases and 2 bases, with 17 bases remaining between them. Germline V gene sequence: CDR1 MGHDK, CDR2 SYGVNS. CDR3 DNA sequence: TGTGCCAGCAGTGAAAAAGCCGCGAGAAAGTCCACAGATACGCAGTATTTT. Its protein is CASSEKAARKSTDTQYF.

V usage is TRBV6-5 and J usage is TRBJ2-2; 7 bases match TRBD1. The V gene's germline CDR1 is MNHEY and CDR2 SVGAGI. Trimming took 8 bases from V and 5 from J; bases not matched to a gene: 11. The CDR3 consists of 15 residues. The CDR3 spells CASRLGNRGTGELFF. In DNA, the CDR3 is TGTGCCAGCCGCCTCGGGAACAGGGGTACCGGGGAGCTGTTTTTT.

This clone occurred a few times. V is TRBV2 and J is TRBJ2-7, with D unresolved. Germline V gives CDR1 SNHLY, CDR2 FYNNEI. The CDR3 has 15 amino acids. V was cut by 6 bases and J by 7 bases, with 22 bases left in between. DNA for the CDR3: TGTGCCAGCAGCGAGACCGGGTCCGTCGCTGGGGAGCAGTACTTC. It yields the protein CASSETGSVAGEQYF.